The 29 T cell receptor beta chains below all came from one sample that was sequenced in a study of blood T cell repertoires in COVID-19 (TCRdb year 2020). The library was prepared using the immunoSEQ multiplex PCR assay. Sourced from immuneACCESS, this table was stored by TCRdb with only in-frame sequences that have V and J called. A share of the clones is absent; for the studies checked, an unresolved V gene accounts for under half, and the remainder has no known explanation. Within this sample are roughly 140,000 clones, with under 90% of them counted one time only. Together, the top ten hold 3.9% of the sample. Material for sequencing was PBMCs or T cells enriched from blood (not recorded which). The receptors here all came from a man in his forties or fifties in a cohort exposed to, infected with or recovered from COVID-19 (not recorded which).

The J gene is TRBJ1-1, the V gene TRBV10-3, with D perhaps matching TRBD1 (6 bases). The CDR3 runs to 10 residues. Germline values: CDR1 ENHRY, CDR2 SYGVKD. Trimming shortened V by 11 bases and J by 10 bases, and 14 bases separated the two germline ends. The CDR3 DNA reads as TGTGCCGCCGGGACATTGGGAGCTTTCTTT. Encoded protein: CAAGTLGAFF.

CDR3 nucleotide sequence: TGCAGCGTTGAAGAGGATTGGGTACAGGTTGGGACAGGGGGAAACATTCAGTACTTC. This sequence encodes CSVEEDWVQVGTGGNIQYF. This chain links TRBV29-1 with TRBJ2-4; 11 bases line up with TRBD1. J gave up 6 bases and V 0 bases, and 16 bases lay outside the gene matches. Germline V gene data show CDR1 as SQVTM and CDR2 as ANQGSEA. The CDR3 contains 19 residues.

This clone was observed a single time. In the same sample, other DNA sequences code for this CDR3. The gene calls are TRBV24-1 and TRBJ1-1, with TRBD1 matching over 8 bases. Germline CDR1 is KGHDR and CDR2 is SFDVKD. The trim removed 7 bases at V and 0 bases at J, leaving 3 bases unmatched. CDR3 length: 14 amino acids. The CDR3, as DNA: TGTGCCACCAGAGAGACAGGGGTGAACACTGAAGCTTTCTTT. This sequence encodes CATRETGVNTEAFF.

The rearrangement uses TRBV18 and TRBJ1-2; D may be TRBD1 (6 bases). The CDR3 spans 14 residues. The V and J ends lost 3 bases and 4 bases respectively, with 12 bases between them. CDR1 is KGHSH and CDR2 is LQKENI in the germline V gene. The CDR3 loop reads CASSPGQLGYGYTF. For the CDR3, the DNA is TGTGCCAGCTCACCTGGACAGTTGGGCTATGGCTACACCTTC.

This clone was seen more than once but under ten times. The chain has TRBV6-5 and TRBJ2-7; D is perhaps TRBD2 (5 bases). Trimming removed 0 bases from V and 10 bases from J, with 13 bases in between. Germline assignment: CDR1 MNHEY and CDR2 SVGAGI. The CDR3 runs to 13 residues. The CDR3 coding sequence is TGTGCCAGCAGTTACTCCCCCCGGGGTCCACAGTACTTC. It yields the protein CASSYSPRGPQYF.

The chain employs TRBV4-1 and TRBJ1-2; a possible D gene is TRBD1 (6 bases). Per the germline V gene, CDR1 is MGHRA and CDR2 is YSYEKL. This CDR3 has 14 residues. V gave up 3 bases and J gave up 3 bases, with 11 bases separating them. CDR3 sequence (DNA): TGCGCCAGCAGCCAGAGGGGGGGTGACTATGGCTACACCTTC. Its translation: CASSQRGGDYGYTF.

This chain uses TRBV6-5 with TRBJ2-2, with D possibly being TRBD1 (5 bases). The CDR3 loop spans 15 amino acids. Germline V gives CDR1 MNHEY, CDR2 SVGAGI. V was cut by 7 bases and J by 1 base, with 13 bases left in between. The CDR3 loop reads CASKSDSQNTGELFF. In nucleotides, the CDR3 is TGTGCCAGCAAATCAGACAGTCAGAACACCGGGGAGCTGTTTTTT.

The CDR3 spells CASSSVITSGRVEQYF. CDR3 coding DNA: TGTGCCAGCAGCTCAGTCATAACTAGCGGGAGGGTCGAGCAGTACTTC. The J gene is TRBJ2-7, the V gene TRBV7-8, with TRBD2 matching over 13 bases. CDR1 is SGHVS and CDR2 is FQNEAQ in the germline V gene. CDR3 length: 16 residues. The junction had 9 bases not matched to a gene; V was cut back by 4 bases and J by 6 bases.

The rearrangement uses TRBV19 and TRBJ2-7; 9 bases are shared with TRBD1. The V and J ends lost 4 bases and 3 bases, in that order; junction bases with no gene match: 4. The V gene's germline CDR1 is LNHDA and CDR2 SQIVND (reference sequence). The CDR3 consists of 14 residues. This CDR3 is CASSRGGQGYEQYF. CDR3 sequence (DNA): TGTGCCAGTAGTAGAGGGGGACAGGGCTACGAGCAGTACTTC.

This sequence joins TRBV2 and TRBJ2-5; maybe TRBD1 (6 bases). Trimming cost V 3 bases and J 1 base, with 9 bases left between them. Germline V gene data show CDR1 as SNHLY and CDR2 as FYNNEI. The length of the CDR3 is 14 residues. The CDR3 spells CASSDPRGQETQYF. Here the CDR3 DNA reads TGTGCCAGCAGTGACCCCAGGGGCCAAGAGACCCAGTACTTC.

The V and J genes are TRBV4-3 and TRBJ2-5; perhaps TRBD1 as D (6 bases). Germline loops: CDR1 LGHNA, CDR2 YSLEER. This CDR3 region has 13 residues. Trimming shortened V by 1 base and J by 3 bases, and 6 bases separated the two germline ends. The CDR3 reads CASSQGTEETQYF. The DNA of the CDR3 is TGCGCCAGCAGCCAAGGGACAGAAGAGACCCAGTACTTC.

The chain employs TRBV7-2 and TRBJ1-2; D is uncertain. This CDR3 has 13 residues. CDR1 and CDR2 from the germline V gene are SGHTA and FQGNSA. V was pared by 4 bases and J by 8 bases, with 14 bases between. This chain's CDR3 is CASSSPGFLGYTF. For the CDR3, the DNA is TGTGCCAGCAGCTCCCCAGGTTTCCTAGGCTACACCTTC.

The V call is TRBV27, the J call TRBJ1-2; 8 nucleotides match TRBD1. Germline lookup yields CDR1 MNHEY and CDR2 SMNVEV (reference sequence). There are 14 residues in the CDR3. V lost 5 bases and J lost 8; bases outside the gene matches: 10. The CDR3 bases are TGTGCCAGCAGTCCCAGACAGGGGCTGAGCGGCTACACCTTC. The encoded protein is CASSPRQGLSGYTF.

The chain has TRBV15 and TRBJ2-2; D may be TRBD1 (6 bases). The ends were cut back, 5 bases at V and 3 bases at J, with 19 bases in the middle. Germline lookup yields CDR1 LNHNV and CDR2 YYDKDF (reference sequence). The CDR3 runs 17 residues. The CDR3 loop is CATSGGAGTSYTGELFF. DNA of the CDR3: TGTGCCACCAGCGGAGGAGCCGGGACATCCTACACCGGGGAGCTGTTTTTT.

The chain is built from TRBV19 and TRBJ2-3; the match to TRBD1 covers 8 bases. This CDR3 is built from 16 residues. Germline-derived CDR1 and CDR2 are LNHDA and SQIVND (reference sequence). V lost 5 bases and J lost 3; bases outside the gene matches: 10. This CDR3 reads CASSSRQGLGTDTQYF. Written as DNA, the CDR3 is TGTGCCAGTAGTTCCCGACAGGGGCTGGGGACAGATACGCAGTATTTT.

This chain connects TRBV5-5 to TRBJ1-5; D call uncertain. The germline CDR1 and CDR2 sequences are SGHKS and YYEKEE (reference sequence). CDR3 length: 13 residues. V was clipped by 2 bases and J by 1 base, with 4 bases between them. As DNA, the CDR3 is TGTGCCAGCAGCTTATTAAGCAATCAGCCCCAGCATTTT. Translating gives CASSLLSNQPQHF.

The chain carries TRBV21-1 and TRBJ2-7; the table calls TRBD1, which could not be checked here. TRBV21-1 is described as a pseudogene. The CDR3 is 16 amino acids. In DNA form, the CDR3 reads TGTGCCAGCAGCAAAAGTGTTCCCGCAGGTGTATACGAGCAGTACTTC. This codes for CASSKSVPAGVYEQYF.

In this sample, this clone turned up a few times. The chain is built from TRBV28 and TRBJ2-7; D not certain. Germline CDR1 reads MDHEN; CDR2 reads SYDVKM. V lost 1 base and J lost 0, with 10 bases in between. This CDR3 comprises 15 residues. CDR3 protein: CASSLYPSSSYEQYF. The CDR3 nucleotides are TGTGCCAGCAGTTTATACCCTAGTTCCTCCTACGAGCAGTACTTC.

In DNA, the CDR3 is TGTGCCTGGAGTCAGGGTGAGGAGCAGTACTTC. Its protein product is CAWSQGEEQYF. This sequence joins TRBV30 and TRBJ2-7; tentative D call: TRBD1 (5 bases). In germline, CDR1 is GTSNPN, CDR2 SVGIG (reference sequence). Trimming left V 2 bases short and J 7 bases short, with 9 bases between. The CDR3 runs to 11 residues.

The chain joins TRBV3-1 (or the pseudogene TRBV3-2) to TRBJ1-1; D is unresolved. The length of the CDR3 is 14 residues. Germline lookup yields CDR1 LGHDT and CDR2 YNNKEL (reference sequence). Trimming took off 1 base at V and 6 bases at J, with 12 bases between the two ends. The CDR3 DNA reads TGTGCCAGCAGCCAAGGGGGAGTAGGATCTGAAGCTTTCTTT. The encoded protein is CASSQGGVGSEAFF.

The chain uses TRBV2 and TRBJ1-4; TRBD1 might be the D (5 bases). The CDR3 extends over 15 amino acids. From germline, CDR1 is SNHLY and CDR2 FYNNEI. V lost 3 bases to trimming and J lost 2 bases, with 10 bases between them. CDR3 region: CASSEGQDTNEKLFF. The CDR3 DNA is TGTGCCAGCAGTGAGGGGCAGGATACTAATGAAAAACTGTTTTTT.

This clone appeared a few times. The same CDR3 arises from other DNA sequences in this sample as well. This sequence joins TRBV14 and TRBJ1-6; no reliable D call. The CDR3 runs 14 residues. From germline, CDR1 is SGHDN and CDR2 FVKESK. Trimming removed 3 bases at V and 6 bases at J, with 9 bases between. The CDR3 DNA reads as TGTGCCAGCAGCCAGGAGACCGGTAATTCACCCCTCCACTTT. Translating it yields CASSQETGNSPLHF. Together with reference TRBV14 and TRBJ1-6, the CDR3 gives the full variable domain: EAGVTQFPSHSVIEKGQTVTLRCDPISGHDNLYWYRRVMGKEIKFLLHFVKESKQDESGMPNNRFLAERTGGTYSTLKVQPAELEDSGVYFCASSQETGNSPLHFGNGTRLTVT.

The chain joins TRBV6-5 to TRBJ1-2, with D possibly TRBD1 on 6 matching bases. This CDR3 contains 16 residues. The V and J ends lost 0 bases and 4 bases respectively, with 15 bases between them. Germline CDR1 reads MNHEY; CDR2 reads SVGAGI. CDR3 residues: CASSYSLSGDGYGYTF. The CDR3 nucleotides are TGTGCCAGCAGTTACTCCCTCTCAGGGGATGGCTATGGCTACACCTTC.

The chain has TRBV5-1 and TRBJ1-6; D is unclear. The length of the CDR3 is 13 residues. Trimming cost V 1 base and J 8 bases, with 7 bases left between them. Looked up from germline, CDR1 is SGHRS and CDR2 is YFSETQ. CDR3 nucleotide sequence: TGCGCCAGCAGCTTGACAGACGATTCACCCCTCCACTTT. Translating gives CASSLTDDSPLHF. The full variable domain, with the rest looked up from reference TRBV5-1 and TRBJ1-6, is KAGVTQTPRYLIKTRGQQVTLSCSPISGHRSVSWYQQTPGQGLQFLFEYFSETQRNKGNFPGRFSGRQFSNSRSEMNVSTLELGDSALYLCASSLTDDSPLHFGNGTRLTVT.

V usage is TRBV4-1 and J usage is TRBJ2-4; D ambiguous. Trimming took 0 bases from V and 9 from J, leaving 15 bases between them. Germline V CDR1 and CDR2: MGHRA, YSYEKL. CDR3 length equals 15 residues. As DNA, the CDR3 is TGCGCCAGCAGCCAAGAAAGAGGCATAGGCGGCATTCAGTACTTC. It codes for CASSQERGIGGIQYF.

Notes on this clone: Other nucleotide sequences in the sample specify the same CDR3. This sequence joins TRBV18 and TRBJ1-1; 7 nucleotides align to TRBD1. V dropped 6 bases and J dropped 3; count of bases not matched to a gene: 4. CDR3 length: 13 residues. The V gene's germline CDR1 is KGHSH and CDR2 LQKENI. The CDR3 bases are TGTGCCAGCTCCCCTGGACAGGACACTGAAGCTTTCTTT. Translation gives CASSPGQDTEAFF.

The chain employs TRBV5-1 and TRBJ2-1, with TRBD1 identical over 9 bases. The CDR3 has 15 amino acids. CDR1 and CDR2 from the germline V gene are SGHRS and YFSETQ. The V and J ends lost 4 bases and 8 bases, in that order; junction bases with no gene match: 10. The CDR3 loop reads CASSTPTGGGDEQFF. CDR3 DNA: TGCGCCAGCAGCACCCCCACAGGGGGCGGGGATGAGCAGTTCTTC.

The CDR3 nucleotides are TGTGCCAGCAGTTACTCTAGGACTAGCGGAAACAATGAGCAGTTCTTC. This sequence encodes CASSYSRTSGNNEQFF. The chain joins TRBV6-6 to TRBJ2-1, with TRBD2 identical over 10 bases. Germline CDR1 MNHNY, CDR2 SVGAGI (reference sequence). The V and J ends lost 0 bases and 5 bases, in that order; junction bases with no gene match: 4. The CDR3 has 16 amino acids.

The DNA of the CDR3 is TGTGCCAGCAGCGTGACGACTCTTGGCGATGAGCAGTTCTTC. The encoded protein is CASSVTTLGDEQFF. The gene calls are TRBV9 and TRBJ2-1; D is undetermined. The CDR3 is made up of 14 amino acids. Germline CDR1 SGDLS, CDR2 YYNGEE. With 2 bases removed from V and 8 bases from J, the gap between germline ends came to 14 bases. Combining the CDR3 with reference TRBV9 and TRBJ2-1 gives the whole variable domain DSGVTQTPKHLITATGQRVTLRCSPRSGDLSVYWYQQSLDQGLQFLIQYYNGEERAKGNILERFSAQQFPDLHSELNLSSLELGDSALYFCASSVTTLGDEQFFGPGTRLTVL.